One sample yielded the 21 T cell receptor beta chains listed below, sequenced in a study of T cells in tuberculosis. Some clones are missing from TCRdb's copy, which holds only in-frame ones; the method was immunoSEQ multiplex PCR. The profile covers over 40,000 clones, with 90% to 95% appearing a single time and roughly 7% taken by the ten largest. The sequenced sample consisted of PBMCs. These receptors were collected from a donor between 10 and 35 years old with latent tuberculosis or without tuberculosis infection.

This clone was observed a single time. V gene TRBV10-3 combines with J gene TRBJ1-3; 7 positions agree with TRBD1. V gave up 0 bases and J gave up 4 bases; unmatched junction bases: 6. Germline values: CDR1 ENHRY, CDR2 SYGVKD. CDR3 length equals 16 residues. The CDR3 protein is CAISESKTGRGNTIYF. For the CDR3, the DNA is TGTGCCATCAGTGAGTCGAAGACAGGGAGAGGAAACACCATATATTTT.

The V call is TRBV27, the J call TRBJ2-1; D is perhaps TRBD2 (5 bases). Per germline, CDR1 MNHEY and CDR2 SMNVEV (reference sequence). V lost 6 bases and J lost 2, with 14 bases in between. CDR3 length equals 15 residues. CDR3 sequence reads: CASSPATNPYNEQFF. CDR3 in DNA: TGTGCCAGCAGCCCAGCGACTAATCCCTACAATGAGCAGTTCTTC.

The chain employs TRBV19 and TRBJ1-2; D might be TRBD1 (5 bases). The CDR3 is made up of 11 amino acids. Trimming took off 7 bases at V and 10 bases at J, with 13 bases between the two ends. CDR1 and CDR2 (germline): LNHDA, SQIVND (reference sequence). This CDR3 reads CASTHGGDYTF. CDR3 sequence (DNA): TGTGCCAGTACTCATGGGGGGGACTACACCTTC.

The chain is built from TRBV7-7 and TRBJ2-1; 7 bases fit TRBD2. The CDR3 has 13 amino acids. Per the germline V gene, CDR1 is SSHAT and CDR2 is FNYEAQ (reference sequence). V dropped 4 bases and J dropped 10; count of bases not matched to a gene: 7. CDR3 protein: CASSYERGTEQFF. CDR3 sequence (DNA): TGTGCCAGCAGCTACGAGCGGGGCACAGAGCAGTTCTTC.

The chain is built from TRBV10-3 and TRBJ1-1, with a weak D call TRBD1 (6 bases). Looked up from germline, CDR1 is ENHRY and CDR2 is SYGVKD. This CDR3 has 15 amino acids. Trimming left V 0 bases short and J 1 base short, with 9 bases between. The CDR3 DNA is TGTGCCATCAGTGAGTCGACGACAGGGAACACTGAAGCTTTCTTT. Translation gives CAISESTTGNTEAFF.

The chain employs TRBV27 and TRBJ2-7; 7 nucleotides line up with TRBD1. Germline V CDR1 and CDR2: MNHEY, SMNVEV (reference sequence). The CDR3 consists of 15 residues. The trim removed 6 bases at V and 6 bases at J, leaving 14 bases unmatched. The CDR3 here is CASRITGTEFREQYF. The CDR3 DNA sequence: TGTGCCAGCAGAATTACCGGGACAGAGTTTCGCGAGCAGTACTTC.

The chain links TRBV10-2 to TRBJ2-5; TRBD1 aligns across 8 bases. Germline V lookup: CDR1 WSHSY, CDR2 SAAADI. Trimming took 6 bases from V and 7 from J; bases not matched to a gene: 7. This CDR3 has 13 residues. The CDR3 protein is CASRMTGEATQYF. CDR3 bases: TGCGCCAGCAGGATGACAGGGGAGGCGACCCAGTACTTC.

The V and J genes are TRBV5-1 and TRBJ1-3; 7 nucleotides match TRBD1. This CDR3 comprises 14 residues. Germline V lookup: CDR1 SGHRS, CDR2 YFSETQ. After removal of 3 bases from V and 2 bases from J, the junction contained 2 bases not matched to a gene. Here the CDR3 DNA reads TGCGCCAGCAGCTCAACAGGGGCTGGAAACACCATATATTTT. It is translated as CASSSTGAGNTIYF.

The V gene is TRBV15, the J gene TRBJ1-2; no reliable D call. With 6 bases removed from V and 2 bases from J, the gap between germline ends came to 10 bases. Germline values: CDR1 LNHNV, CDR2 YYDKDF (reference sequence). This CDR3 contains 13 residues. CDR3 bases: TGTGCCACCAGGGCCGACTGGAACTATGGCTACACCTTC. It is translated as CATRADWNYGYTF.

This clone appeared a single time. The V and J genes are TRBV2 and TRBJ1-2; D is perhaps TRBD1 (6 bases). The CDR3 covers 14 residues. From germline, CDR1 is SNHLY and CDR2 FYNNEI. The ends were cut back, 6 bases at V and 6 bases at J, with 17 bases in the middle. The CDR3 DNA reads TGTGCCAGCAGCCCGATTACAGGGCAAAATGGCTACACCTTC. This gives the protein CASSPITGQNGYTF. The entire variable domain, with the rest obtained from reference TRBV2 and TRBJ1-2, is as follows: EPEVTQTPSHQVTQMGQEVILRCVPISNHLYFYWYRQILGQKVEFLVSFYNNEISEKSEIFDDQFSVERPDGSNFTLKIRSTKLEDSAMYFCASSPITGQNGYTFGSGTRLTVV.

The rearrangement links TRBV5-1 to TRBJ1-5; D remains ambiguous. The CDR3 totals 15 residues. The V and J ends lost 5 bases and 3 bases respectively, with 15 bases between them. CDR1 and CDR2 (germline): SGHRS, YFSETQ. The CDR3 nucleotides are TGCGCCAGCAGTTGGGGAGGCCGGGACAATCAGCCCCAGCATTTT. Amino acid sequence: CASSWGGRDNQPQHF.

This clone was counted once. CDR3 sequence reads: CASSEGTLQETQYF. CDR3 DNA sequence: TGCGCCAGCAGTGAGGGGACTCTTCAAGAGACCCAGTACTTC. The chain links TRBV10-2 to TRBJ2-5; the D gene is possibly TRBD2 (6 bases). The V gene lost 2 bases and the J gene lost 2 bases, with 9 bases spanning the gap. Germline CDR1 is WSHSY and CDR2 is SAAADI. The CDR3 extends over 14 amino acids.

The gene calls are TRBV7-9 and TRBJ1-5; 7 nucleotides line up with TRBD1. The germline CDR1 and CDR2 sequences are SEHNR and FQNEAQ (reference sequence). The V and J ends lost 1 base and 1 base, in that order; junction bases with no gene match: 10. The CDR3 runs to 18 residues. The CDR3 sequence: CASSLGRDSLSSNQPQHF. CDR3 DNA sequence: TGTGCCAGCAGCTTAGGACGGGACAGCCTATCCAGCAATCAGCCCCAGCATTTT.

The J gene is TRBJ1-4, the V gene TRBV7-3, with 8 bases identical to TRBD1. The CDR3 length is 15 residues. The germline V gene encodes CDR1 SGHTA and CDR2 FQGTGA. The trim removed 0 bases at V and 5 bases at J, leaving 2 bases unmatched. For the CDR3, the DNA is TGTGCCAGCAGCTTAACAGGACAGGGAAATGAAAAACTGTTTTTT. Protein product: CASSLTGQGNEKLFF.

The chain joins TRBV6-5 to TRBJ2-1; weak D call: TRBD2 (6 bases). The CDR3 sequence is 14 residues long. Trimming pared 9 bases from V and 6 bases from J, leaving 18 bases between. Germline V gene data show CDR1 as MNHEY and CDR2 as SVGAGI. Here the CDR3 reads CASGAGQGGNEQFF. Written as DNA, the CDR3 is TGTGCCAGTGGGGCGGGGCAGGGAGGCAATGAGCAGTTCTTC.

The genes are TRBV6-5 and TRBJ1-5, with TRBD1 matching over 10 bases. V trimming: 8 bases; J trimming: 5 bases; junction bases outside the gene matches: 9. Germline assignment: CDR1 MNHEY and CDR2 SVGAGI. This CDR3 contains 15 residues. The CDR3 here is CASSPGTGVYQPQHF. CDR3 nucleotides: TGTGCCAGCTCCCCCGGGACAGGGGTTTATCAGCCCCAGCATTTT.

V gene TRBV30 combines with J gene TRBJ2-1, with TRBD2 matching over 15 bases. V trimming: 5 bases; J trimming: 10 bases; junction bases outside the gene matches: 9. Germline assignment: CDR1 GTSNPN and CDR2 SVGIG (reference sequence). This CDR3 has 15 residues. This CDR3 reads CAWADPGLAGGEQFF. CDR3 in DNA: TGTGCCTGGGCAGACCCGGGACTAGCGGGAGGAGAGCAGTTCTTC.

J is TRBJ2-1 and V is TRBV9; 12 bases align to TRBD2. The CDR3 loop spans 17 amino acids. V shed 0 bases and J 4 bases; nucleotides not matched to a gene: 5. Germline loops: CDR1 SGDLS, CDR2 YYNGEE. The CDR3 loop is CASSVVTSGRRYNEQFF. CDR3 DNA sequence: TGTGCCAGCAGCGTAGTAACTAGCGGGAGGCGGTACAATGAGCAGTTCTTC. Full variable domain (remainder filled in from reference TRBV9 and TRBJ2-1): DSGVTQTPKHLITATGQRVTLRCSPRSGDLSVYWYQQSLDQGLQFLIQYYNGEERAKGNILERFSAQQFPDLHSELNLSSLELGDSALYFCASSVVTSGRRYNEQFFGPGTRLTVL.

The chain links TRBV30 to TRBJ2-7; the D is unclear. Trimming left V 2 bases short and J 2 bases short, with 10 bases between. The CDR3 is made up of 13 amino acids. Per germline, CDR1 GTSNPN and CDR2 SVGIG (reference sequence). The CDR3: CAWSLQQAYEQYF. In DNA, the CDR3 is TGTGCCTGGAGTCTACAGCAAGCCTACGAGCAGTACTTC.

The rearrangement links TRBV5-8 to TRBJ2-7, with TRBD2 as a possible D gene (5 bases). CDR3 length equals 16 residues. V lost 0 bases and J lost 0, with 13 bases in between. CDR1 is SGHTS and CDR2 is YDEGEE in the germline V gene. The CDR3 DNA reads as TGTGCCAGCAGCTTGGCTGGGCCAGCGGACTCCTACGAGCAGTACTTC. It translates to CASSLAGPADSYEQYF.

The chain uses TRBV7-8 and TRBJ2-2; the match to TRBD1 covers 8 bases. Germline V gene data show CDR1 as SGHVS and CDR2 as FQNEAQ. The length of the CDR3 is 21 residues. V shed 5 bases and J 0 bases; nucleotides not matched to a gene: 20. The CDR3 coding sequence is TGTGCCAGCAGCCATACTAAGCATTCGGACAGGGCCCACACGAACACCGGGGAGCTGTTTTTT. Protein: CASSHTKHSDRAHTNTGELFF. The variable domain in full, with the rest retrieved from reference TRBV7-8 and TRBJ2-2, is GAGVSQSPRYKVAKRGQDVALRCDPISGHVSLFWYQQALGQGPEFLTYFQNEAQLDKSGLPSDRFFAERPEGSVSTLKIQRTQQEDSAVYLCASSHTKHSDRAHTNTGELFFGEGSRLTVL.